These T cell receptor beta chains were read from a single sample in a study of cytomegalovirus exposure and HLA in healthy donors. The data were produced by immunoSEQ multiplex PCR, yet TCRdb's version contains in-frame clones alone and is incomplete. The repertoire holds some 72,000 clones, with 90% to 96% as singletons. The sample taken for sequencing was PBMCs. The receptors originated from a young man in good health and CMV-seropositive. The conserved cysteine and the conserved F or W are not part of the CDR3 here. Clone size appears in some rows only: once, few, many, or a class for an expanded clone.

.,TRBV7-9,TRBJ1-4,ASSLQGSGEKLF
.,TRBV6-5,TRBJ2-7,ASRPTGAPTKQY
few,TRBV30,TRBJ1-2,AGGHRDRGSYGYT
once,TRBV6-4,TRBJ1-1,ASREYRGNTEAF
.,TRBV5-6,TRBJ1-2,ASSFFSGGYT
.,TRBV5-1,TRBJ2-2,ASSLGLAGEGELF
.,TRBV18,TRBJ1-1,ASSPRVVRENTEAF
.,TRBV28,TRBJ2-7,ASREGTDAYEQY
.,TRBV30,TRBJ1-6,AWSLGVSNSPLH
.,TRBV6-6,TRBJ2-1,ASSYPTGIPNEQF
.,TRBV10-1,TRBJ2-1,ASSEDAGLAGGHNEQF
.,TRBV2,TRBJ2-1,ASSEAKRGEQF
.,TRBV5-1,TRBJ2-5,ASSFRGYETQY
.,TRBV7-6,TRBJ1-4,ASSSTGQGEKLF
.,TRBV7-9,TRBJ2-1,ASSNQLAGFHREQF
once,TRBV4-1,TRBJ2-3,ASSHRDRDTQY
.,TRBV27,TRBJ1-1,ASKSIEAEAF
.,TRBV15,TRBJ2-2,ATRARVTGELF
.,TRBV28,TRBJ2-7,ASNVADSSYEQY
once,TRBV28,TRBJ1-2,ASHRQGANYGYT
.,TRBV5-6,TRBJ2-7,ASSSPGQGSYEQY
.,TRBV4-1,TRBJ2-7,ASSQPGYVYEQY
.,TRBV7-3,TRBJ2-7,ASSLGSFGVADEQY
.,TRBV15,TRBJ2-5,ATSRDPRDRGAGETQY
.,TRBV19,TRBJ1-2,ASSISWTGDANYGYT
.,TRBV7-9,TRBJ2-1,ASSLAMGGQF
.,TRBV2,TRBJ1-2,ASSRYARGTGKAYGYT
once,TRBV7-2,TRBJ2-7,ASSLALSYEQY
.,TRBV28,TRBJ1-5,ASGPQPQH
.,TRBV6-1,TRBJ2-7,ALRTASSYEQY
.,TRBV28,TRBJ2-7,ASTSSSGWGEQY
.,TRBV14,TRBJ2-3,ASSRRTGPTDTQY
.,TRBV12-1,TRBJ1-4,ASSFGDRARTNEKLF
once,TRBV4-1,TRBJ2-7,ASSLALSSYEQY
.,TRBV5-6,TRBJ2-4,ASSLVSAKNIQY
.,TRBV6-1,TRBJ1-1,ASSGWTGTNTEAF
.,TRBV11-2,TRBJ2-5,ASSLGGFRGLGETQY
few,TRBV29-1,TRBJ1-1,SVRGGSGTEAF
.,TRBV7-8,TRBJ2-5,ASSPRTVRSGETQY
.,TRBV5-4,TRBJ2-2,ASSLREGTGELF
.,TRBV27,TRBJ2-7,ASSLDRRLSPY
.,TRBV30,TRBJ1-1,AWSHDRNGEAF
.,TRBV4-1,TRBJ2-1,ASSQGPPAGANNEQF
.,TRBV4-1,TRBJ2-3,ASSQVRLAGGADTQY
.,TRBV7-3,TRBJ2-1,ASSLSIGGVRQF